Listed below are T cell receptor beta chains from one sample, sequenced in a study of blood T cells in healthy people across ages. MiXCR, run by TCRdb on the 5' RACE reads, gives a single entry per CDR3 protein. The top ten clones hold 18% of a sample with 1 million or so distinct CDR3 sequences, 40% to 50% of them seen once. The sequenced material came from blood. Source of these receptors: a woman in her sixties or seventies in good health. Both conserved end residues are part of each CDR3. Fields, in order: D gene, J gene, V gene, clone size, CDR3 DNA, CDR3 protein. D genes are given only for firm matches. Some rows have no size entry. The others give once, few or many, or a class for an expanded clone.

.	TRBJ2-3	TRBV14	.	TGTGCCAGCAGCCACCGACAGCCCGGCACAGATACGCAGTATTTT	CASSHRQPGTDTQYF
TRBD2	TRBJ2-7	TRBV27	many	TGTGCCAGCAGGACTAGCGGGAGTCTCGAGCAGTACTTC	CASRTSGSLEQYF
.	TRBJ2-5	TRBV6-6	.	TGTGCCAGCAGTTACGCAGGTCCGGGGAACGAGCAGGACTTC	CASSYAGPGNEQDF
.	TRBJ1-5	TRBV9	few	TGTGCCAGCAGCGTAGGGGGGTTAGGCAATCAGCCCCAGCATTTT	CASSVGGLGNQPQHF
.	TRBJ1-5	TRBV2	.	TGTGCCAGCAGTGAAATCAGGGCCCCCTGGGCCCAGCATTTT	CASSEIRAPWAQHF
.	TRBJ2-1	TRBV15	.	TGTGCCACCAGCAGAGATGGCGGCAGCTCCTACAATGAGCAGTTCTTC	CATSRDGGSSYNEQFF
TRBD2	TRBJ2-1	TRBV24-1	.	TGTGCCACCAGTGCCTCTCAAGCGGGAGGGCTCTCAGAGCAGTTCTTC	CATSASQAGGLSEQFF
.	TRBJ2-7	TRBV20-1	few	TGCAGTGCTAGAGACCGGCCTCACTACGAGCAGTACTTC	CSARDRPHYEQYF
.	TRBJ2-5	TRBV15	.	TGTGCCACCAGCAGAGATTTGGACCCGGTGACCCAGTACTTC	CATSRDLDPVTQYF
TRBD2	TRBJ2-7	TRBV4-2	.	TGTGCCAGCAGCCAAGAGGTTGCTACTAGCGGGAGTACCTACAATGAGCAGTACTTC	CASSQEVATSGSTYNEQYF
TRBD2	TRBJ2-3	TRBV29-1	few	TGCAGCGTTGGGACTAGCGGGACAGGAGATACGCAGTATTTT	CSVGTSGTGDTQYF
TRBD1	TRBJ2-5	TRBV27	.	TGTGCCAGCAGTTTATTTAAGGGGACAGGGGGCATCGAGACCCAGTACTTC	CASSLFKGTGGIETQYF
TRBD1	TRBJ1-2	TRBV27	.	TGTGCCAGCAGTCCAGGGGGCGTTGGCTACACCTTC	CASSPGGVGYTF
TRBD2	TRBJ2-1	TRBV7-8	.	TGTGCCAGCAGCTTTCAGGTTGGTGATAGCGGGAGACACGAGCAGTTCTTC	CASSFQVGDSGRHEQFF
TRBD1	TRBJ2-7	TRBV15	many	TGTGCCACCAGCATAGACAGGGGGCGAATATCCTCCGAGCAGTACTTC	CATSIDRGRISSEQYF
.	TRBJ2-4	TRBV7-2	.	TGTGCCAGCAGCTCCCAGGGAGCCAAAAACATTCAGTACTTC	CASSSQGAKNIQYF
.	TRBJ2-3	TRBV20-1	.	TGCAGTGCTAGAGATTTCACGGGTGGAAGGGATACGCAGTATTTT	CSARDFTGGRDTQYF
TRBD2	TRBJ2-5	TRBV4-1	.	TGCGCACCGCCTAAGCGGGAGTCTGATTCGGGGACAGAGACCCAGTACTTC	CAPPKRESDSGTETQYF
.	TRBJ2-1	TRBV6-5	.	TGTGCCAGCAGCCCCAGGGGCAGGGTGGCTGAGCAGTTCTTC	CASSPRGRVAEQFF
.	TRBJ2-7	TRBV21-1	.	TGTGCCAGCAGCGCCTCCGGGACTAGCGGCTACGAGCAGTACTTC	CASSASGTSGYEQYF
.	TRBJ2-5	TRBV20-1	few	TGCAGTGCCCAGGGACGGCTTCAAGAGACCCAGTACTTC	CSAQGRLQETQYF
.	TRBJ2-7	TRBV12-3/TRBV12-4	.	TGTGCCAGCAGTTTCGGCTCCGAGCAGTACTTC	CASSFGSEQYF
.	TRBJ1-2	TRBV20-1	.	TGCAGTGCTAGAGCGGACTATGGCTACACCTTC	CSARADYGYTF
.	TRBJ1-6	TRBV20-1	.	TGCAGTGCAAGAAACCTAACCAGAGGGGATCGCTATAATTCACCCCTCCACTTT	CSARNLTRGDRYNSPLHF
.	TRBJ2-7	TRBV6-5	.	TGTGCCAGCGGTTACGAAAGGGGCGCAGACTACGAGCAGTACTTC	CASGYERGADYEQYF
TRBD1	TRBJ2-1	TRBV6-5	.	TGTGCCAGCAGTCCCCGGGACAGGGGGCGGATCGATGAGCAGTTCTTC	CASSPRDRGRIDEQFF
TRBD2	TRBJ2-3	TRBV27	few	TGTGCCAGCAGTTTAAGGACTAGCGGGAGTGCAGATACGCAGTATTTT	CASSLRTSGSADTQYF
.	TRBJ2-3	TRBV15	.	TGTGCCACGAACGGTGGACAGTCCCCAGATACGCAGTATTTT	CATNGGQSPDTQYF
TRBD1	TRBJ1-5	TRBV20-1	.	TGCAGTGCTAGGACAGGGAGTCAGCCCCAGCATTTT	CSARTGSQPQHF
.	TRBJ2-1	TRBV20-1	few	TGCAGTGCTAGAGATGGTAGCCGTAGCTCCTACAATGAGCAGTTCTTC	CSARDGSRSSYNEQFF
.	TRBJ2-3	TRBV10-3	few	TGTGCCATCAGTGAGTCGTGGGCGACAGATAGCACAGATACGCAGTATTTT	CAISESWATDSTDTQYF
.	TRBJ2-1	TRBV7-8	.	TGTGCCAGCAGCTTAGGAGGGGCCTACAATGGGCAGTTCTTC	CASSLGGAYNGQFF
.	TRBJ1-5	TRBV2	.	TGTGCCAGCAGGGCAGGGGATCGGAATCAGCCCCAGCATTTT	CASRAGDRNQPQHF
TRBD1	TRBJ2-7	TRBV10-3	.	TGTGCCATCAGTGACGGACAGGGCACCTACGAGCAGTACTTC	CAISDGQGTYEQYF
.	TRBJ2-5	TRBV20-1	.	TGCAGTGCTAGAAGCGGTGGGCTCGAGACCCAGTACTTC	CSARSGGLETQYF
.	TRBJ2-5	TRBV7-8	few	TGTGCCAGCAGCCCCCCGACAGGATTTCAAGAGACCCAGTACTTC	CASSPPTGFQETQYF
TRBD2	TRBJ2-1	TRBV7-8	.	TGTGCCAGCAGCTTGAGCGGGAGGGATGCCTACAATGAGCAGTTCTTC	CASSLSGRDAYNEQFF
TRBD2	TRBJ2-1	TRBV15	.	TGTGCCACCAGCAGAGACCTCCCGGCGGGAGGAGGAAATGAGCAGTTCTTC	CATSRDLPAGGGNEQFF
TRBD1	TRBJ1-2	TRBV7-6	few	TGTGCCAGCAGCGTCAAACAGGGGGCGGAGATCTATGGCTACACCTTC	CASSVKQGAEIYGYTF
TRBD1	TRBJ2-7	TRBV29-1	few	TGCAGCGTCAGGACAGGGCTCTCCTACGAGCAGTACTTC	CSVRTGLSYEQYF
TRBD2	TRBJ2-7	TRBV7-8	few	TGTGCCAGCAGCTTAGGACTAGCGGGCAGCCTCTACGAGCAGTACTTC	CASSLGLAGSLYEQYF
TRBD2	TRBJ2-1	TRBV13	.	TGTGCCAGCAGCTTATGGGGGACTAGCGGGAACGCCTACAATGAGCAGTTCTTC	CASSLWGTSGNAYNEQFF
TRBD2	TRBJ2-1	TRBV28	few	TGTGCCAGCAGTATCGCACTAGCGGGGGGACCTAGGGATGAGCAGTTCTTC	CASSIALAGGPRDEQFF
.	TRBJ1-1	TRBV21-1	few	TGTGCCAGCAGTCTAGGACGGCCGAACACTGAAGCTTTCTTT	CASSLGRPNTEAFF
.	TRBJ2-5	TRBV25-1	few	TGTGCCAGCAGTGATCCTACGACCGTGGCGGTGTGGCAAGAGACCCAGTACTTC	CASSDPTTVAVWQETQYF
TRBD2	TRBJ2-3	TRBV20-1	few	TGCAGTGCTAGTGCGCCCGGACTAGCGGGAGGGCTATATACGCAGTATTTT	CSASAPGLAGGLYTQYF
.	TRBJ2-1	TRBV20-1	few	TGCAGTGCCATTGAGGGAGGTACCTACAATGAGCAGTTCTTC	CSAIEGGTYNEQFF
TRBD1	TRBJ2-1	TRBV27	.	TGTGCCAGCAATCAAGGACAGGGGGCCGATGAGCAGTTCTTC	CASNQGQGADEQFF
.	TRBJ2-7	TRBV20-1	.	TGCAGTGCTAGAGATCAGCGCAGGGCGGTCTACGAGCAGTACTTC	CSARDQRRAVYEQYF
TRBD1	TRBJ1-5	TRBV28	.	TGTGCCAGCAGTGGGGACAGGGAAGATCAGCCCCAGCATTTT	CASSGDREDQPQHF
.	TRBJ2-7	TRBV2	many	TGTGCCAGCGGTGGACCGTTCACCTACGAGCAGTACTTC	CASGGPFTYEQYF